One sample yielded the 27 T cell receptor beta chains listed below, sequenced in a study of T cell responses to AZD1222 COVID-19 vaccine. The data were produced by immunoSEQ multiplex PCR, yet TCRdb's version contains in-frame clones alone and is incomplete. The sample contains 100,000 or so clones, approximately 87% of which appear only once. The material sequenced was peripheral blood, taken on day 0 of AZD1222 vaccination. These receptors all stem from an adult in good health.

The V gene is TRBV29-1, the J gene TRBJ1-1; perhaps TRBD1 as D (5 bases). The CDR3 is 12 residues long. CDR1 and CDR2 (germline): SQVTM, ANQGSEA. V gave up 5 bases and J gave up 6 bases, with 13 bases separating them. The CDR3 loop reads CSVYDSRSEAFF. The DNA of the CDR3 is TGCAGCGTTTATGACAGCCGTTCTGAAGCTTTCTTT.

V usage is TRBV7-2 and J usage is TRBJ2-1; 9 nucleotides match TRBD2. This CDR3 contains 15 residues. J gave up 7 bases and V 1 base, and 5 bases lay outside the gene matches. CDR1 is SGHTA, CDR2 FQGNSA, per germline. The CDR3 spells CASSLGAGGWNEQFF. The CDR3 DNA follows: TGTGCCAGCAGCTTAGGAGCGGGAGGTTGGAATGAGCAGTTCTTC.

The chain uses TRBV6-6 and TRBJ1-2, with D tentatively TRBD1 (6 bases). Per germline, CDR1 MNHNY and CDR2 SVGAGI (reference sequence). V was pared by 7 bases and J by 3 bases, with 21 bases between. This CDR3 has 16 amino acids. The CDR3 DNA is TGTGCCAGCACCGGGACATACCTACTTGTATACTATGGCTACACCTTC. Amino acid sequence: CASTGTYLLVYYGYTF.

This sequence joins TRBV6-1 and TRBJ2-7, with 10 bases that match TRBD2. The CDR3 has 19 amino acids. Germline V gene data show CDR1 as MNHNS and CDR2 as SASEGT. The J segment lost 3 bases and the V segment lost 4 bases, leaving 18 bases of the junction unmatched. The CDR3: CASSGWTSGSRPRGYEQYF. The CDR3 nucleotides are TGTGCCAGCAGTGGGTGGACTAGCGGAAGCCGTCCTAGAGGCTACGAGCAGTACTTC.

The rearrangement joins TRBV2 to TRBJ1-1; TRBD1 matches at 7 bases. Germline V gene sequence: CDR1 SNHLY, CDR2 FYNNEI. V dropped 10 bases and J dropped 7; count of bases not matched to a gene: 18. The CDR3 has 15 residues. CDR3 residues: CATKREVGGGFEAFF. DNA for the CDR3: TGTGCCACCAAGAGGGAAGTAGGGGGCGGTTTTGAAGCTTTCTTT. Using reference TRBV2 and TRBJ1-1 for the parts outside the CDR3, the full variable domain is EPEVTQTPSHQVTQMGQEVILRCVPISNHLYFYWYRQILGQKVEFLVSFYNNEISEKSEIFDDQFSVERPDGSNFTLKIRSTKLEDSAMYFCATKREVGGGFEAFFGQGTRLTVV.

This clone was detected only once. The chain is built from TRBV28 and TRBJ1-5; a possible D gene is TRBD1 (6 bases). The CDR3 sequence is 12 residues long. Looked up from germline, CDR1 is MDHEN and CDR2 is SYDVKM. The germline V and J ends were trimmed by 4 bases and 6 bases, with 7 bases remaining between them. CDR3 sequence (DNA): TGTGCCAGCAGTTGGGGGGCTCAGCCCCAGCATTTT. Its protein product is CASSWGAQPQHF. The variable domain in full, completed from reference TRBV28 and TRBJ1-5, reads DVKVTQSSRYLVKRTGEKVFLECVQDMDHENMFWYRQDPGLGLRLIYFSYDVKMKEKGDIPEGYSVSREKKERFSLILESASTNQTSMYLCASSWGAQPQHFGDGTRLSIL.

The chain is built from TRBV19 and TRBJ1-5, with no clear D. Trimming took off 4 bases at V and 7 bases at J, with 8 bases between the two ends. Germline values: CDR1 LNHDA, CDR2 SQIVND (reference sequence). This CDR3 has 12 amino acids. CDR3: CASSTQVQPQHF. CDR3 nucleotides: TGTGCCAGTAGTACCCAGGTCCAGCCCCAGCATTTT.

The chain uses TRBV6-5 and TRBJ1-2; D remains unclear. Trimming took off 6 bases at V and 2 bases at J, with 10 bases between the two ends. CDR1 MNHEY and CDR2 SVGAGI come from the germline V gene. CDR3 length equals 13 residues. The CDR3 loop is CASREGVNYGYTF. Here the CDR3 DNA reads TGTGCCAGCAGAGAGGGTGTGAACTATGGCTACACCTTC.

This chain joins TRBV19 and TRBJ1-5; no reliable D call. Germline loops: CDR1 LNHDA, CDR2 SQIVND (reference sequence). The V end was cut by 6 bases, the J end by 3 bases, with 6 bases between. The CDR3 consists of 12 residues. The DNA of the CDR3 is TGTGCCAGTAGCTGGACCAATCAGCCCCAGCATTTT. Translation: CASSWTNQPQHF.

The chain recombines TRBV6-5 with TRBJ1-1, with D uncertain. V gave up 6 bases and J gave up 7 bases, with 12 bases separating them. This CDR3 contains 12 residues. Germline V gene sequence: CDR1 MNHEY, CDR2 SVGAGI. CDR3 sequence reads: CASRVRWGEAFF. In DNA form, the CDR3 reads TGTGCCAGCAGAGTTCGATGGGGTGAAGCTTTCTTT.

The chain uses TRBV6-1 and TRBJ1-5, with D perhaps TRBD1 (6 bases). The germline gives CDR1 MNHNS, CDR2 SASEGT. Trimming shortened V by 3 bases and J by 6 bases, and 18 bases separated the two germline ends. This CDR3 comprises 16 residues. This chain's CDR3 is CASSERDIYPPQPQHF. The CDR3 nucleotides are TGTGCCAGCAGTGAGCGGGACATTTACCCCCCTCAGCCCCAGCATTTT.

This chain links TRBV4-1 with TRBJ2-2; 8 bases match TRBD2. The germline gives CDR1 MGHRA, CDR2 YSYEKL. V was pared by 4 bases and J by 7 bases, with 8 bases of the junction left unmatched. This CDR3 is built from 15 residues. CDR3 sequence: CASSLYQLAVGELFF. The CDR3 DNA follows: TGCGCCAGCAGCCTATATCAACTAGCGGTCGGGGAGCTGTTTTTT.

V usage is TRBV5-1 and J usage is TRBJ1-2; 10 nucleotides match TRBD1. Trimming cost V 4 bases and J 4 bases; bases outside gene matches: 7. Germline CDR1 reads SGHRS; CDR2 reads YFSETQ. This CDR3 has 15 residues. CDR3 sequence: CASSPGTGVSYGYTF. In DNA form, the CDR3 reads TGCGCCAGCAGCCCCGGGACAGGGGTCAGCTATGGCTACACCTTC.

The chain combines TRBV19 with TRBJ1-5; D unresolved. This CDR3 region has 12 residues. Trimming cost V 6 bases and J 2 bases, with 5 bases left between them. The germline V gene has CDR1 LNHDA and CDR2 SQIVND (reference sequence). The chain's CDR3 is CASRVGNQPQHF. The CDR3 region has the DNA TGTGCCAGTAGGGTGGGCAATCAGCCCCAGCATTTT. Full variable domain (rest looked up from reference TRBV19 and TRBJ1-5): DGGITQSPKYLFRKEGQNVTLSCEQNLNHDAMYWYRQDPGQGLRLIYYSQIVNDFQKGDIAEGYSVSREKKESFPLTVTSAQKNPTAFYLCASRVGNQPQHFGDGTRLSIL.

The DNA of the CDR3 is TGTGCCAGCAGTTCGGGTGTTAACTATGGCTACACCTTC. Translating it yields CASSSGVNYGYTF. The chain couples TRBV6-5 to TRBJ1-2; the D is unclear. Germline V CDR1 and CDR2: MNHEY, SVGAGI. Trimming stripped 4 bases from V and 1 base from J, with 7 bases between. The length of the CDR3 is 13 residues.

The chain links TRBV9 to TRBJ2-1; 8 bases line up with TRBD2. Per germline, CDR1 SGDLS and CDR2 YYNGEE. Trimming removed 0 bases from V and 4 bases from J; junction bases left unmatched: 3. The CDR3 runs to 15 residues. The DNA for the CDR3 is TGTGCCAGCAGCGTAGCGGGAGGGCCTTACAATGAGCAGTTCTTC. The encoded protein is CASSVAGGPYNEQFF.

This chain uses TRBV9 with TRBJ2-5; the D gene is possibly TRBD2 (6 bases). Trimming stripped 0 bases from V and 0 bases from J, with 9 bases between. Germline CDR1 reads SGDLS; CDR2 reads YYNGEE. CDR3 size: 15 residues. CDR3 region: CASSVDAGYQETQYF. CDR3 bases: TGTGCCAGCAGCGTAGATGCGGGGTACCAAGAGACCCAGTACTTC.

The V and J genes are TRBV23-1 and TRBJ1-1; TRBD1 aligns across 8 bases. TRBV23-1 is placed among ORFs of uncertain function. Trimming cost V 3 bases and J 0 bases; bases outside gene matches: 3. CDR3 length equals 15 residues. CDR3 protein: CASSHDRGMNTEAFF. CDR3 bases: TGCGCCAGCAGTCATGACAGGGGTATGAACACTGAAGCTTTCTTT.

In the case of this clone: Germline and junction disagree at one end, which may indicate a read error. CDR3 DNA sequence: TGTGCTAGCAGCTTAGCGCTAGTTGAGCCCCAGCATTTT. Protein: CASSLALVEPQHF. The chain joins TRBV7-7 to TRBJ1-5, with D unresolved. This CDR3 contains 13 residues. Per germline, CDR1 SSHAT and CDR2 FNYEAQ (reference sequence).

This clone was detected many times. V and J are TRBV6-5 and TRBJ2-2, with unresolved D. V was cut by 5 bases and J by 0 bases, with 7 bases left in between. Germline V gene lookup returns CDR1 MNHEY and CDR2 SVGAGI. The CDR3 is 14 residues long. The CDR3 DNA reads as TGTGCCAGCAGTCTAACGGCGAACACCGGGGAGCTGTTTTTT. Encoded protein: CASSLTANTGELFF.

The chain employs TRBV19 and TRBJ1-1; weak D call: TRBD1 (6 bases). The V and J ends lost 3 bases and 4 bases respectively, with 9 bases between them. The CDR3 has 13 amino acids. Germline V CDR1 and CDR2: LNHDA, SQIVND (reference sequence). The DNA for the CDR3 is TGTGCCAGTAGTATGGGGGCCGGCACTGAAGCTTTCTTT. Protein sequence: CASSMGAGTEAFF.

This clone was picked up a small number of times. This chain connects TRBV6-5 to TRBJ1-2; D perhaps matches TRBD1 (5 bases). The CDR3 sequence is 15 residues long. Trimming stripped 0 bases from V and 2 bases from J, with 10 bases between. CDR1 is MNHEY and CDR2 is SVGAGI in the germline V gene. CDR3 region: CASSYSTGTNYGYTF. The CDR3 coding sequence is TGTGCCAGCAGTTACTCGACGGGGACCAACTATGGCTACACCTTC.

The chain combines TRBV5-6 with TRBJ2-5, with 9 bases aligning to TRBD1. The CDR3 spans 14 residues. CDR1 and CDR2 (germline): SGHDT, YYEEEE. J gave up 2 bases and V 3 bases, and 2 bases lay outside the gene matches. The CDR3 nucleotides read TGTGCCAGCAGCTCGGGACAGGGTCAAGAGACCCAGTACTTC. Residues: CASSSGQGQETQYF.

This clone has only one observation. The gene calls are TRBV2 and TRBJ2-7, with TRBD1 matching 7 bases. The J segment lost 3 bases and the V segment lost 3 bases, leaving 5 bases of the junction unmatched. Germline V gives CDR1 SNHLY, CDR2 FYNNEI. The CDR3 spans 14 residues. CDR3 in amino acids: CASSDLGQSYEQYF. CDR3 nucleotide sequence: TGTGCCAGCAGTGATCTGGGACAGAGCTACGAGCAGTACTTC.

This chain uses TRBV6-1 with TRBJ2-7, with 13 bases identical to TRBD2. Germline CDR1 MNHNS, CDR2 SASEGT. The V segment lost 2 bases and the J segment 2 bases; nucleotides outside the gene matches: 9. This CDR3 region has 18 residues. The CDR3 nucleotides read TGTGCCAGCAGTGAAATGAGGACTAGCGGGAGAACCGCCTACGAGCAGTACTTC. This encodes CASSEMRTSGRTAYEQYF.

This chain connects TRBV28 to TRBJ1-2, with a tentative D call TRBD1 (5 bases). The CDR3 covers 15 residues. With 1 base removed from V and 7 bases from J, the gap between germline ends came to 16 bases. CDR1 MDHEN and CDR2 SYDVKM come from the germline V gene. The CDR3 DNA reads TGTGCCAGCAGTTTATCCCCGGGGCAGGGTCTTGGCTACACCTTC. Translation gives CASSLSPGQGLGYTF.

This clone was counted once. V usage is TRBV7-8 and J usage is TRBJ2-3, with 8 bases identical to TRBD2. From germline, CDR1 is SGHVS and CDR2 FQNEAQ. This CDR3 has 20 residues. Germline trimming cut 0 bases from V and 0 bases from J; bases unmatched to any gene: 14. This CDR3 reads CASSLAFGSGEFSSTDTQYF. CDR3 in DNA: TGTGCCAGCAGCTTAGCGTTTGGTAGCGGGGAATTTTCTAGCACAGATACGCAGTATTTT.